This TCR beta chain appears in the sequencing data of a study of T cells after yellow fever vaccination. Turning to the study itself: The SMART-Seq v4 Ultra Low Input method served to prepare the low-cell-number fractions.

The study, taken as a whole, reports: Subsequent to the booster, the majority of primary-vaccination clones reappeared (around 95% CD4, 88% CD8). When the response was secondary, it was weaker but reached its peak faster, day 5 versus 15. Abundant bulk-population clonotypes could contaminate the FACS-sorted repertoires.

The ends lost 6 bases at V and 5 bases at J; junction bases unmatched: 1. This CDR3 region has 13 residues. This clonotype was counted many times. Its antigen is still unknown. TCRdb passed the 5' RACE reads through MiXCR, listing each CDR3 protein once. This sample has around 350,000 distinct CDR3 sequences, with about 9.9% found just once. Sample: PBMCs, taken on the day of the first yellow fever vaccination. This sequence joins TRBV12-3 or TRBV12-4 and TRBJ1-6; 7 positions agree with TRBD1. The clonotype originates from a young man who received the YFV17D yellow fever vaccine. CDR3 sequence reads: CASRTGNNSPLHF. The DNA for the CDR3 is TGTGCCAGCAGGACAGGGAATAATTCACCCCTCCACTTT.